These 8 T cell receptor beta chains were sequenced from one sample in a study of cytomegalovirus exposure and HLA in healthy donors. With 60 Vbeta and 13 Jbeta primers, the PCR was carried out. Profiling relied on immunoSEQ multiplex PCR, and the TCRdb table lists in-frame clones only, not all of them. The data show around 80,000 clones, 78% seen once. Sequencing used PBMCs. These receptors originate from a man aged 35-49 years in good health and CMV-seronegative.

The chain joins TRBV18 to TRBJ2-7; 11 bases match TRBD1. Germline V gene lookup returns CDR1 KGHSH and CDR2 LQKENI. V lost 4 bases and J lost 6; bases outside the gene matches: 5. The CDR3 runs 14 residues. Here the CDR3 DNA reads TGTGCCAGCTCACAAGGACAGGGGGCGCGCGAGCAGTACTTC. Its translation: CASSQGQGAREQYF.

V usage is TRBV19 and J usage is TRBJ2-1, with 15 bases lining up with TRBD2. Germline V CDR1 and CDR2: LNHDA, SQIVND (reference sequence). The CDR3 runs to 16 residues. Trimming took 5 bases from V and 8 from J; bases not matched to a gene: 7. The CDR3 protein is CASSARTSGRADEQFF. The CDR3 DNA follows: TGTGCCAGTAGTGCCAGGACTAGCGGGAGGGCTGATGAGCAGTTCTTC.

J is TRBJ2-7 and V is TRBV30; D is perhaps TRBD1 (6 bases). Germline loops: CDR1 GTSNPN, CDR2 SVGIG (reference sequence). The CDR3 covers 13 residues. Trimming took 0 bases from V and 6 from J, leaving 12 bases between them. Here the CDR3 reads CAWSVVGAGEQYF. The CDR3 region has the DNA TGTGCCTGGAGTGTGGTGGGGGCAGGCGAGCAGTACTTC.

This clone was recorded once. The DNA for the CDR3 is TGTGCCAGCAGCTTACTGGTGGGGGGTACCGGGGAGCTGTTTTTT. It is translated as CASSLLVGGTGELFF. This chain joins TRBV7-2 and TRBJ2-2; maybe TRBD2 (6 bases). Trimming pared 2 bases from V and 5 bases from J, leaving 12 bases between. Germline values: CDR1 SGHTA, CDR2 FQGNSA. CDR3 size: 15 residues.

The V gene is TRBV9, the J gene TRBJ2-7; no clear D gene. Trimming took 2 bases from V and 3 from J, leaving 15 bases between them. The germline V gene has CDR1 SGDLS and CDR2 YYNGEE. This CDR3 comprises 15 residues. The CDR3 region is CASSVLMSGLYEQYF. In DNA, the CDR3 is TGTGCCAGCAGCGTCCTAATGAGTGGGCTCTACGAGCAGTACTTC. Full variable domain (remainder filled in from reference TRBV9 and TRBJ2-7): DSGVTQTPKHLITATGQRVTLRCSPRSGDLSVYWYQQSLDQGLQFLIQYYNGEERAKGNILERFSAQQFPDLHSELNLSSLELGDSALYFCASSVLMSGLYEQYFGPGTRLTVT.

This rearrangement joins TRBV27 to TRBJ2-5; D gene ambiguous. The CDR3 contains 12 residues. CDR1 is MNHEY, CDR2 SMNVEV, per germline (reference sequence). Trimming shortened V by 5 bases and J by 7 bases, and 11 bases separated the two germline ends. CDR3 nucleotide sequence: TGTGCCAGCAGTCTACCTCCTGGGACCCAGTACTTC. Protein sequence: CASSLPPGTQYF.

This chain uses TRBV2 with TRBJ1-1; TRBD1 matches at 7 bases. J gave up 5 bases and V 7 bases, and 10 bases lay outside the gene matches. This CDR3 region has 14 residues. CDR1 and CDR2 from the germline V gene are SNHLY and FYNNEI. This CDR3 is CASNLGQTWTEAFF. CDR3 bases: TGTGCCAGCAACCTGGGACAGACTTGGACTGAAGCTTTCTTT.

This sequence joins TRBV28 and TRBJ1-3; no reliable D call. The CDR3 totals 14 residues. Trimming took off 6 bases at V and 0 bases at J, with 9 bases between the two ends. CDR1 is MDHEN and CDR2 is SYDVKM in the germline V gene. The CDR3 is CASSSPHSGNTIYF. In DNA, the CDR3 is TGTGCCAGCAGCTCGCCACACTCTGGAAACACCATATATTTT.